These T cell receptor beta chains were read from a single sample in a study of blood T cells in healthy people across ages. Each CDR3 protein gets one entry after TCRdb re-called the 5' RACE reads with MiXCR. The sample includes 1.5 million to 2 million distinct CDR3 sequences, 40% to 55% seen only once; the top ten take 2.1%. Input material: blood. The receptors shown here come from a woman in her 40s in good health. Both conserved end residues are part of each CDR3. The D gene is left open where the match is weak. The size entry is marked missing in some rows and otherwise reads once, few, many or a size class.

j_gene,v_gene,abundance,d_gene,CDR3nt,CDR3aa
TRBJ1-5,TRBV12-3/TRBV12-4,-,TRBD1,TGTGCCAGCAGTTTTTCGGGACAGGGGGTTCAGCCCCAGCATTTT,CASSFSGQGVQPQHF
TRBJ1-2,TRBV15,-,-,TGTGCCACCAGCAGAGAAGAACAGGTATCGAAAGGCTACACCTTC,CATSREEQVSKGYTF
TRBJ2-5,TRBV20-1,few,TRBD1,TGCAGTGCTACTTATTTCTCGACAGGGGCCGAAGAGACCCAGTACTTC,CSATYFSTGAEETQYF
TRBJ2-5,TRBV12-5,few,TRBD1,TGTGCTAGTGGTTCCCCCGGGACAGGGTCCCAAGAGACCCAGTACTTC,CASGSPGTGSQETQYF
TRBJ1-2,TRBV20-1,-,-,TGCAGTGCTAGCGGTACTGTGGGGGTAAATTCGGATGGCTACACCTTC,CSASGTVGVNSDGYTF
TRBJ2-1,TRBV4-3,-,-,TGCGCCAGCAGCCAAGAGCTAGGGTTGGCTGGCTACAATGAGCAGTTCTTC,CASSQELGLAGYNEQFF
TRBJ2-7,TRBV6-6,-,TRBD1,TGTGCCAGCAGTAGGCGACAGGGGTCTATGTACGAGCAGTACTTC,CASSRRQGSMYEQYF
TRBJ2-5,TRBV9,-,TRBD2,TGTGCCAGCAGCGTATCGGGGACTAGCGGCCACAATGAGCAGTACTTC,CASSVSGTSGHNEQYF
TRBJ2-5,TRBV20-1,-,TRBD2,TGCAGTGCTCCGGAAGGCGGGGGAATTCAAGAGACCCAGTACTTC,CSAPEGGGIQETQYF
TRBJ2-5,TRBV6-6,-,-,TGTGCCAGCAGTTACGGTCCGTCGGGGCTAGTTTGGACCCAGTACTTC,CASSYGPSGLVWTQYF
TRBJ2-7,TRBV5-1,-,TRBD1,TGCGCCAGCAGACAGGGGGTCGACGAGCAGTACTTC,CASRQGVDEQYF
TRBJ1-6,TRBV12-3/TRBV12-4,few,TRBD1,TGTGCCAGCAGTGTTGGACAGGATTCACCCCTCCACTTT,CASSVGQDSPLHF
TRBJ2-3,TRBV4-3,-,TRBD2,TGCGCCAGCAGCCAAGAAGGTGGGAGCGGGGGGGCTGGAGTCACAGATACGCAGTATTTT,CASSQEGGSGGAGVTDTQYF
TRBJ2-3,TRBV7-9,-,-,TGTGCCTGCAGCTCCGCCTCCAGGGGGGACACAGATACGCAGTATTTT,CACSSASRGDTDTQYF
TRBJ2-1,TRBV7-2,few,-,TGTGCCAGCAGCCCCGAGGGTGGGGGGTACTCCTACAATGAGCAGTTCTTC,CASSPEGGGYSYNEQFF
TRBJ2-4,TRBV25-1,-,TRBD1,TGTGCCAGCAAGGGGACAGGAAGAGCCAAAAACATTCAGTACTTC,CASKGTGRAKNIQYF
TRBJ2-5,TRBV6-2/TRBV6-3,-,TRBD2,TGTGCCAGCAGACCTCTCGGGACTAGCGGAGAGACCCAGTACTTC,CASRPLGTSGETQYF
TRBJ2-3,TRBV7-2,-,-,TGTGCCAGCAGCCCAAGGATGACACAGGATACGCAGTATTTT,CASSPRMTQDTQYF
TRBJ2-6,TRBV15,few,-,TGTGCCACCAGCAGTAAGCCCGGGGCCAACGTCCTGACTTTC,CATSSKPGANVLTF
TRBJ2-5,TRBV20-1,-,-,TGCAGTGCTAGAGAGCCCCATTTAACCGTCGTGGCCCAAGAGACCCAGTACTTC,CSAREPHLTVVAQETQYF
TRBJ1-6,TRBV20-1,-,-,TGCAGTGCTATCCCCCCACAGGGTCCCTCCTCCCCTTCACCCCTCCACTTT,CSAIPPQGPSSPSPLHF
TRBJ2-7,TRBV6-2/TRBV6-3,few,-,TGTGCCAGCAGTGGAGGAGGACAGAGGGTTTCCTACGAGCAGTACTTC,CASSGGGQRVSYEQYF
TRBJ2-5,TRBV6-2/TRBV6-3,-,-,TGTGCCAGCAGTGACGTGTTAGTTCCGGAGACCCAGTACTTC,CASSDVLVPETQYF
TRBJ2-1,TRBV12-3/TRBV12-4,few,TRBD2,TGTGCCAGCAGTTTGACTAGCGGGGGAGAAACCTACAATGAGCAGTTCTTC,CASSLTSGGETYNEQFF
TRBJ2-5,TRBV7-2,-,-,TGTGCCAGCAGCTCCCAGACTATCGGAGAGACCCAGTACTTC,CASSSQTIGETQYF
TRBJ2-3,TRBV2,-,-,TGTGCCAGCAGTGAAGAGTATACGCAGTATTTT,CASSEEYTQYF